This T cell receptor beta chain was observed in a study of blood T cell repertoires in COVID-19. Per germline, CDR1 SGDLS and CDR2 YYNGEE. The junction had 6 bases not matched to a gene; V was cut back by 0 bases and J by 1 base. The CDR3 spans 18 residues. Per the original data handling: Amplified reference gene primers provided the basis for estimating nucleated cell counts. Assay used: immunoSEQ multiplex PCR; TCRdb lists only in-frame clones, some missing. V, J and clone size are those of that table, while D and trimming were read from the DNA. Of 200,000 to 250,000 clones detected, 85% to 90% appear once; the ten largest clones hold around 15%. Assignment of participants to cohorts was predicated upon participant-reported clinical history.

This TCR was recovered from a woman aged 50 to 60 with acute COVID-19. The chain recombines TRBV9 with TRBJ2-3; 12 bases agree with TRBD2. Specimen: PBMCs or T cells enriched from blood (not recorded which). The CDR3 here is CASSVGLAGGPGTDTQYF. In DNA, the CDR3 is TGTGCCAGCAGCGTAGGTCTAGCGGGAGGGCCTGGCACAGATACGCAGTATTTT.